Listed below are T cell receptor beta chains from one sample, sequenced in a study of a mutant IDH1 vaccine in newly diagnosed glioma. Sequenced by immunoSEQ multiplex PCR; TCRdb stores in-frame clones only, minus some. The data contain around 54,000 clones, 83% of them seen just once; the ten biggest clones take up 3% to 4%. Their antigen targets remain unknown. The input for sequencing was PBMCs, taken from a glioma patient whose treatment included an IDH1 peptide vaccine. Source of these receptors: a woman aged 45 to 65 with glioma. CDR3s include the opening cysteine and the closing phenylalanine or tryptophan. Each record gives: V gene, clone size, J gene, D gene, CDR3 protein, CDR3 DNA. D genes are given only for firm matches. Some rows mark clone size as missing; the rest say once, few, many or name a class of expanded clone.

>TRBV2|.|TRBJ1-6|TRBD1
CASSEDRGQGNSPLHF
TGTGCCAGCAGTGAGGACAGGGGGCAGGGTAATTCACCCCTCCACTTT
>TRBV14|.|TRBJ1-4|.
CASSQVGTGRLFF
TGTGCCAGCAGCCAAGTTGGTACAGGGAGACTGTTTTTT
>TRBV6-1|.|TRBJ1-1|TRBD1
CASSVYRGRRNTEAFF
TGTGCCAGCAGTGTTTACAGGGGGCGAAGGAACACTGAAGCTTTCTTT
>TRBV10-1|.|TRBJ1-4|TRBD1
CASSPGQGREKLFF
TGCGCCAGCAGCCCGGGACAGGGGAGAGAAAAACTGTTTTTT
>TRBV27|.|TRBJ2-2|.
CASSPYTGAYTGELFF
TGTGCCAGCAGTCCCTACACCGGGGCCTACACCGGGGAGCTGTTTTTT
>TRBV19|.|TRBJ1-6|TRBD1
CASSTTGGKYSPLHF
TGTGCCAGTAGTACGACAGGGGGCAAGTATTCACCCCTCCACTTT
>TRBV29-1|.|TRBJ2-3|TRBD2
CSARTSGGDTQYF
TGCAGCGCTCGGACTAGCGGGGGCGATACGCAGTATTTT
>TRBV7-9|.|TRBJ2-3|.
CASSQSFTDTQYF
TGTGCCAGCAGCCAATCCTTCACAGATACGCAGTATTTT
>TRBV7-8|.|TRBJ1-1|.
CASSLVDRLKGEAFF
TGTGCCAGCAGCTTAGTCGACAGGCTGAAAGGGGAAGCTTTCTTT
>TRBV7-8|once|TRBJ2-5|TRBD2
CASSLRIQASGVETQYF
TGTGCCAGCAGCTTACGGATACAGGCTAGCGGGGTGGAGACCCAGTACTTC
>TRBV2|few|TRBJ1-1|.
CASNVGQLAFF
TGTGCCAGCAATGTGGGGCAGTTGGCTTTCTTT
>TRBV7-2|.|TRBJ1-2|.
CASSSRGANYGYTF
TGTGCCAGCAGCTCGCGGGGCGCTAACTATGGCTACACCTTC
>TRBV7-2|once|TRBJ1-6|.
CASSLTDSLYNSPLHF
TGTGCCAGCAGCTTGACCGACAGTCTGTATAATTCACCCCTCCACTTT
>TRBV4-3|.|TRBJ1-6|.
CASSQEGTQNSPLHF
TGCGCCAGCAGCCAAGAGGGCACGCAGAATTCACCCCTCCACTTT
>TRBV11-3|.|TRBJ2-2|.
CASSTQTGFAGELFF
TGTGCCAGCAGCACCCAAACAGGGTTTGCCGGGGAGCTGTTTTTT
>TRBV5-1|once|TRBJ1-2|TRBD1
CASIGNYRGTGYTF
TGCGCCAGCATCGGCAATTACAGGGGAACGGGCTACACCTTC
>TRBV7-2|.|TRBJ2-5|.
CASSLDGGTQYF
TGTGCCAGCAGCTTAGATGGGGGGACCCAGTACTTC
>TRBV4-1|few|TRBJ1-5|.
CASSQDLNRDKYPHSNQPQHF
TGCGCCAGCAGCCAAGATCTAAACCGGGACAAATATCCTCATAGCAATCAGCCCCAGCATTTT
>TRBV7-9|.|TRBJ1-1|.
CASSQPPGNTEAFF
TGTGCCAGCAGCCAACCCCCAGGGAATACTGAAGCTTTCTTT
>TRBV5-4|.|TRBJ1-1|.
CASSGRGELAFF
TGTGCCAGCAGCGGGAGGGGGGAGTTAGCTTTCTTT
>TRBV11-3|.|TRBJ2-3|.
CASSLTASTDTQYF
TGTGCCAGCAGCTTAACCGCTAGCACAGATACGCAGTATTTT
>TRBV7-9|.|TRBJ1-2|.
CASSLVLNREGYTF
TGTGCCAGCAGCTTAGTGCTTAACAGGGAAGGCTACACCTTC
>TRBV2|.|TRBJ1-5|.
CASRAVRNQPQHF
TGTGCCAGCAGAGCGGTCCGCAATCAGCCCCAGCATTTT
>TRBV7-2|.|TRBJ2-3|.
CASSNRFHTDTQYF
TGTGCCAGCAGTAACCGTTTTCACACAGATACGCAGTATTTT
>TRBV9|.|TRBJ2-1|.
CASSDGLSSYNEQFF
TGTGCCAGCAGCGATGGACTTAGCTCCTACAATGAGCAGTTCTTC
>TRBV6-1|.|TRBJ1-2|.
CARREGDKFYTF
TGTGCCAGGCGGGAAGGTGACAAGTTCTACACCTTC
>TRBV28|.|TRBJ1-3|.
CASSPRGLPRGNTIYF
TGTGCCAGCAGTCCCCGGGGGCTACCTCGCGGAAACACCATATATTTT
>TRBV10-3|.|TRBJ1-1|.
CAISGGGQGEAFF
TGTGCCATCAGTGGAGGGGGACAAGGTGAAGCTTTCTTT
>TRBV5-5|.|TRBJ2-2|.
CASSLRATGELFF
TGTGCCAGCAGCTTGCGCGCCACCGGGGAGCTGTTTTTT
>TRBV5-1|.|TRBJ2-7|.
CASSLVGLTEQYF
TGCGCCAGCAGTCTGGTAGGACTTACCGAGCAGTACTTC
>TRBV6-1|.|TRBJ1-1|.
CASGGWANTEAFF
TGTGCCAGCGGCGGCTGGGCGAACACTGAAGCTTTCTTT
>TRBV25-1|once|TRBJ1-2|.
CASSKQNNYGYTF
TGTGCCAGCAGTAAACAGAATAACTATGGCTACACCTTC
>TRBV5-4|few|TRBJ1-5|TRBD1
CASSLQGAGNQPQHF
TGTGCCAGCAGCTTGCAGGGGGCTGGCAATCAGCCCCAGCATTTT
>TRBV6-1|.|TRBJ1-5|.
CASSEGAGWGQPQHF
TGTGCCAGCAGTGAAGGGGCGGGGTGGGGACAGCCCCAGCATTTT
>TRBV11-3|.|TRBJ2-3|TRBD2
CASSPFGAGVLDTQYF
TGTGCCAGCAGCCCGTTTGGAGCGGGGGTTCTAGATACGCAGTATTTT
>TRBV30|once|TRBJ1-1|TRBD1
CAWTKKGQGAGEAFF
TGTGCCTGGACGAAAAAGGGACAGGGCGCCGGTGAAGCTTTCTTT
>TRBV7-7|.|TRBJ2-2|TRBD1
CASSLTGTLNSPGELFF
TGTGCTAGCAGCTTGACAGGGACCCTAAATTCTCCCGGGGAGCTGTTTTTT
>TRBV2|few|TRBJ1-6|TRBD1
CASSEAGTGANNSPLHF
TGTGCCAGCAGTGAAGCTGGGACAGGGGCAAATAATTCACCCCTCCACTTT
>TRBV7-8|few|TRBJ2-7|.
CASSTTSPSFYEQYF
TGTGCCAGCAGCACGACGTCCCCGTCCTTTTACGAGCAGTACTTC
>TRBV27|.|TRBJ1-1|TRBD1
CASRKDRTGTEAFF
TGTGCCAGCAGAAAGGACAGGACGGGCACTGAAGCTTTCTTT
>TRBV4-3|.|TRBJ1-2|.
CASSQVGNAYGYTF
TGCGCCAGCAGCCAAGTAGGGAATGCCTATGGCTACACCTTC
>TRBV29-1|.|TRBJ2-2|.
CSGRKQGDNTGELFF
TGCAGCGGCCGGAAACAGGGCGATAACACCGGGGAGCTGTTTTTT
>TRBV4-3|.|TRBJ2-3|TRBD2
CASSQEAGLAGGPFDTQYF
TGCGCCAGCAGCCAAGAAGCGGGACTAGCGGGGGGGCCTTTCGATACGCAGTATTTT